These T cell receptor beta chains were read from a single sample in a study of sequential checkpoint blockade in melanoma. The repertoire was sequenced with immunoSEQ multiplex PCR; TCRdb's copy has only in-frame clones and lacks some. The repertoire includes around 19,000 clones, 26% of them detected once, and roughly 6.8% sits in the top ten. Specimen: tumor tissue (inferred from file names), collected from a patient given nivolumab and ipilimumab in sequence. The receptors were sampled from a human donor with melanoma. The conserved cysteine and the conserved F or W are not part of the CDR3 here.

TRBV9	ASSSRQGRNEQF
TRBV6-8	ASSRGQGGWLSTDTQY
TRBV15	ATSAEAGTGLYEQY
TRBV19	ASSVRGGGRDEQY
TRBV9	ASNSEDSGNTIY
TRBV25-1	ASSEGTGLYTQAF
TRBV19	ASSPPSRVNTGELF
TRBV4-1	ASSQEQGGANYGYT
TRBV5-1	ASSSNPTGRSYNEQF
TRBV11-3	ASSQGWIRQGGELF
TRBV7-1	ASSIDRGSEAF
TRBV30	AHSSGGNTIY
TRBV19	ASTTPYTEAF
TRBV2	ASSVGGTYNEQF
TRBV18	ASSPLGGSSYEQY
TRBV7-5	ASSFPQGGAGYT
TRBV12-5	ASGSGTGGGEQY
TRBV19	ASSMSPGAPDEQY
TRBV11-3	ASSKGASGGSSYNEQF
TRBV11-3	ASSLRGQGTDTQY
TRBV6-8	ASSYSRGLNTEAF
TRBV19	ASSIPGNTEAF
TRBV11-3	ASSLLGPGAYGYT
TRBV11-3	ASSPPGTRRDYEQY
TRBV9	ASRRDSYEQY
TRBV11-3	ASSLAGTSRTDTQY
TRBV5-1	ASSGGQGKAVGYT
TRBV11-3	ASSLSLQGNKGGYT
TRBV19	ASRYRARSSGANVLT
TRBV9	ASTTGGTGYT
TRBV6-1	ASSEASLGTDSYEQY
TRBV5-1	ASRSQSSYNEQF
TRBV29-1	SVGQTSSYNEQF
TRBV6-8	AAQRGTRVYEQY
TRBV11-3	ASSPSGGVPGGELF